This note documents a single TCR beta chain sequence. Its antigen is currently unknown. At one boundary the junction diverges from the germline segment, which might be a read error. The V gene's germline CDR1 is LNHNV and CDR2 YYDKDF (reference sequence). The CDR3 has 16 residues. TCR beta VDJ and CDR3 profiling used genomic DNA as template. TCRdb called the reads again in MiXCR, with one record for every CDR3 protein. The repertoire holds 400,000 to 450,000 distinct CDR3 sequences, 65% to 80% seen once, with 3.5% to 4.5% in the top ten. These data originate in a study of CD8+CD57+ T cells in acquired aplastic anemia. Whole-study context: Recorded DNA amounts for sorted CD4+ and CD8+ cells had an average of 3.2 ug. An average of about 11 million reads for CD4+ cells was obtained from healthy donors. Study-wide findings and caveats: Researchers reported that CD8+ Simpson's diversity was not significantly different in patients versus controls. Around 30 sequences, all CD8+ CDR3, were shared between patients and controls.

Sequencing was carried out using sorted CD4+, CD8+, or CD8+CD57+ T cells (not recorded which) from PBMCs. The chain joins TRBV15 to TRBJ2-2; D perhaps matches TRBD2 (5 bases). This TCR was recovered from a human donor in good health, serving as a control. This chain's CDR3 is CASSTRQRGWTGEVFF. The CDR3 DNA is TGTGCCAGCAGCACACGGCAGAGAGGGTGGACCGGTGAGGTGTTTTTT.